This TCR beta chain was captured by sequencing in a study of shared clonotypes between healthy human individuals. Study context: The cohort had two women and a few men, ages 18 to 49. Every donor yielded three CD4 naive, three CD4 memory, two CD8 naive and one CD8 memory plate. Study outcomes and limitations: Around 5% of naive CD4 clonotypes were common to a few donors. Rarefaction demonstrated incomplete sorted-subset sequencing despite large depth.

Per the germline V gene, CDR1 is SNHLY and CDR2 is FYNNEI. V lost 11 bases and J lost 6, with 14 bases in between. The CDR3 contains 11 residues. A remark on this clone: As yet, its antigen is unknown.

Naive CD8 cells lacked CD45RO, underwent positive selection for CCR7 and left out terminally differentiated effector memory CD45RA+ cells. Profiled with immunoSEQ multiplex PCR; TCRdb holds only in-frame clones, not every one. The sample has around 2,000,000 clones; about 95% are singletons. The receptor comes from a man aged 18 to 29 in good health. Sequenced material: naive CD8+ T cells sorted from blood. This chain links TRBV2 with TRBJ2-7, with D perhaps matching TRBD1 (5 bases). The DNA for the CDR3 is TGTGCCTCCCGTAAGGGGCTCGAGCAGTACTTC. The encoded protein is CASRKGLEQYF.